This T cell receptor beta chain was sequenced in a study of OX40 agonist ivuxolimab in advanced cancers. Study information: Partial responses were seen in three patients, one with hepatocellular carcinoma and two with cutaneous melanoma. Whole-study results and caveats: The study observed clonal expansion of CD4+ and CD8+ blood T cells by week 6 at 0.1 to 3.0 mg/kg.

The repertoire was sequenced with immunoSEQ multiplex PCR; TCRdb's copy has only in-frame clones and lacks some. The sample has around 86,000 clones, 89% seen once. Per germline, CDR1 LNHNV and CDR2 YYDKDF (reference sequence). The CDR3 extends over 15 amino acids. V lost 0 bases, J lost 7 bases, and 15 bases lay in between. The cohort excluded patients with autoimmune disease history or systemic immunosuppression. This clone was detected only once. As yet, its antigen is unknown. V usage is TRBV15 and J usage is TRBJ1-2; TRBD1 might be the D (6 bases). The source is an adult with an advanced solid tumor such as melanoma, head and neck, liver or kidney cancer. The input for sequencing was CD4+ or CD8+ T cells sorted from blood, taken in a trial of the OX40 agonist ivuxolimab. CDR3 nucleotide sequence: TGTGCCACCAGCAGAGATTCGGGTAGGGGGGGTGGCTACACCTTC. Protein sequence: CATSRDSGRGGGYTF.